This TCR beta chain was sequenced in a study of Ad26.COV2.S vaccination and SARS-CoV-2 variants. Study context: It was the COV1001 Ad26.COV2.S trial arm that included the donor. Study-level findings and limits: It was found that vaccine and placebo recipients had similar non-spike TCR breadth. Compared with placebo recipients, vaccine recipients had higher spike-specific TCR breadth. The TCR-based breadth and depth measures might underestimate overall T cell responses.

This sample's treatment: 19 received Ad26.COV2.S at low or high dose, single or two shots; about 5 received placebo; per-sample allocation not given. Specimens were obtained on day 63 following the first vaccine or placebo injection. This clone appeared a single time. Its antigen is undetermined. Profiling relied on immunoSEQ multiplex PCR, and the TCRdb table lists in-frame clones only, not all of them. This table has 350,000 to 400,000 clones, approximately 89% appearing once. V shed 4 bases and J 5 bases; nucleotides not matched to a gene: 14. Germline V gene lookup returns CDR1 SGHNT and CDR2 YYREEE (reference sequence). This CDR3 has 16 residues.

This sample comprised peripheral blood, obtained in a trial of Ad26.COV2.S vaccine versus placebo. The sequence was obtained from a person between 18 and 65 years old who received the Ad26.COV2.S COVID-19 vaccine or a placebo. The genes are TRBV5-4 and TRBJ2-7, with 8 bases lining up with TRBD1. The CDR3 sequence: CASSPQTGTGPNEQYF. As DNA, the CDR3 is TGTGCCAGCAGCCCACAGACCGGGACAGGCCCCAACGAGCAGTACTTC.